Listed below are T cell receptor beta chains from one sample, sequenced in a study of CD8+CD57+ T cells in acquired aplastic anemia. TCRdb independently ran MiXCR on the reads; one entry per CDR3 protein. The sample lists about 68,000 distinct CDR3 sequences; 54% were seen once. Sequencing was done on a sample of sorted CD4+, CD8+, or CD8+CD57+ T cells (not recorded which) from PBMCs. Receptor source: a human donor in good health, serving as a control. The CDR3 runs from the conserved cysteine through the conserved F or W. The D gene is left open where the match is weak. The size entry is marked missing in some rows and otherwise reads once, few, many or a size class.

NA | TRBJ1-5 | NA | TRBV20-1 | CSAKDGFGSQPQHF | TGCAGTGCTAAAGATGGTTTCGGCAGTCAGCCCCAGCATTTT
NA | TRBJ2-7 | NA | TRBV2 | CASSDPFQLGGEQYF | TGTGCCAGCAGTGACCCTTTCCAGCTTGGAGGCGAGCAGTACTTC
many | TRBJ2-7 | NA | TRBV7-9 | CASSLARSNYEQYF | TGTGCCAGCAGCTTAGCACGCAGTAACTACGAGCAGTACTTC
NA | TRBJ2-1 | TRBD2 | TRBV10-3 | CAIRLADYNEQFF | TGTGCCATCCGACTAGCGGACTACAATGAGCAGTTCTTC
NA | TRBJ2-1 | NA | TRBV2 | CASRIGTQEPNEQFF | TGTGCCAGCAGAATAGGGACCCAGGAGCCAAATGAGCAGTTCTTC
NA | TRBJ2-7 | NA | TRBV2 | CASSLRDTTYEQYF | TGTGCCAGCAGCCTCCGGGACACAACCTACGAGCAGTACTTC
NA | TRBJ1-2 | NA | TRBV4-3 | CASSQALGRYGYTF | TGCGCCAGCAGCCAAGCTTTGGGACGATATGGCTACACCTTC
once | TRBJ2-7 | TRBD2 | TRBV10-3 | CANSEGLAGAYEQYF | TGTGCCAACAGTGAGGGACTAGCGGGGGCTTACGAGCAGTACTTC
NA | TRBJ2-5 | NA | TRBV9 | CASSVGQAQYF | TGTGCCAGCAGCGTAGGGCAGGCCCAGTACTTC
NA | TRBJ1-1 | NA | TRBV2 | CAIRAGDTNTEAFF | TGTGCCATCAGAGCCGGCGACACCAACACTGAAGCTTTCTTT
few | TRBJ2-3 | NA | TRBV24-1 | CATSGLGLFTDTQYF | TGTGCCACCAGTGGATTAGGGCTTTTCACAGATACGCAGTATTTT
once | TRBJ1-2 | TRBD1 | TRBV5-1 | CASSLTGGMYGYTF | TGCGCCAGCAGCTTGACAGGGGGCATGTATGGCTACACCTTC
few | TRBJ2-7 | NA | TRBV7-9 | CASSLVAAEQYF | TGTGCCAGCAGCTTAGTGGCCGCCGAGCAGTACTTC
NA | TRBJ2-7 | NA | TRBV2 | CASSGSYEQYF | TGTGCCAGCAGTGGTTCCTACGAGCAGTACTTC
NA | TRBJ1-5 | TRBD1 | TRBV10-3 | CAISESDRGNQPQHF | TGTGCCATCAGTGAATCGGACAGGGGCAATCAGCCCCAGCATTTT
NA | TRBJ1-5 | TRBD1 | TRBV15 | CATSRDLATGGQPQHF | TGTGCCACCAGCAGAGATCTCGCGACAGGGGGCCAGCCCCAGCATTTT
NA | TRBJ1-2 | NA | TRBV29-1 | CSAKEGSWYYTF | TGCAGCGCAAAGGAGGGAAGTTGGTACTACACCTTC
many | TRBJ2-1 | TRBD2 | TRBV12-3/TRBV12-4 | CASSLILAGNYNEQFF | TGTGCCAGCAGTTTAATACTAGCGGGGAACTACAATGAGCAGTTCTTC
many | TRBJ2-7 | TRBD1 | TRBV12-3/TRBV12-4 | CASSQGQGYEQYF | TGTGCCAGCAGCCAGGGACAGGGGTACGAGCAGTACTTC
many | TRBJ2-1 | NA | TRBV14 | CASSLTDLGNEQFF | TGTGCCAGCAGCCTTACCGACCTGGGCAATGAGCAGTTCTTC
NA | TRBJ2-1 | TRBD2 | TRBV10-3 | CAISERGTSYNEQFF | TGTGCCATCAGTGAGAGGGGGACTAGCTACAATGAGCAGTTCTTC
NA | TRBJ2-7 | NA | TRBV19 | CASSIGAPYEQYF | TGTGCCAGTAGTATAGGGGCTCCCTACGAGCAGTACTTC
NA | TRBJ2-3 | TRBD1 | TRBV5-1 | CASRPFDRGLTDTQYF | TGCGCCAGCAGGCCGTTCGACAGGGGGCTCACAGATACGCAGTATTTT
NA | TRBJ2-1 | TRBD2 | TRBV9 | CASSVTSAMEQFF | TGTGCCAGCAGCGTTACTAGCGCCATGGAGCAGTTCTTC
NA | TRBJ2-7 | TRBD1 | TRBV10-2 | CASSATGVEQYF | TGCGCCAGCAGTGCCACAGGGGTCGAGCAGTACTTC
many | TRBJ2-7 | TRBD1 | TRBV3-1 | CASSQNRGQPLF | TGTGCCAGCAGCCAAAACAGGGGACAACCTCTCTTC
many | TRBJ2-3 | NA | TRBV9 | CASSVGQDTDTQYF | TGTGCCAGCAGCGTAGGACAGGACACAGATACGCAGTATTTT
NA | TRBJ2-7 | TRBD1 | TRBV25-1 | CASSRTDRGYYEQYF | TGTGCCAGCAGTAGGACGGACAGGGGCTACTACGAGCAGTACTTC
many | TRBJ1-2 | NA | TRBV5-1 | CASSKTLDSNYGYTF | TGCGCCAGCAGCAAAACACTGGATTCTAACTATGGCTACACCTTC
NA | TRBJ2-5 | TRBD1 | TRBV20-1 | CSASEQGAEETQYF | TGCAGTGCTAGTGAACAGGGGGCGGAAGAGACCCAGTACTTC
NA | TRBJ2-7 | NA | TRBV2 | CASTYTERSYEQYF | TGTGCCAGCACCTACACGGAGCGTTCCTACGAGCAGTACTTC
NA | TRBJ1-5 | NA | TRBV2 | CASMAGTSNQPQHF | TGTGCCAGCATGGCAGGGACTAGCAATCAGCCCCAGCATTTT
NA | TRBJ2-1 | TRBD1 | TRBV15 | CATSSDSSDRGANEQFF | TGTGCCACCAGCAGTGACTCGAGTGACAGGGGGGCTAATGAGCAGTTCTTC
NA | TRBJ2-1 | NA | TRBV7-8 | CASSLGAGRPYNEQFF | TGTGCCAGCAGCTTAGGGGCGGGGCGACCTTACAATGAGCAGTTCTTC
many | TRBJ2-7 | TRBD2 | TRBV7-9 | CASSRTSGYTYEQYF | TGTGCCAGCAGCCGGACTAGCGGATATACCTACGAGCAGTACTTC
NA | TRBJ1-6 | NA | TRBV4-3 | CASSQVLGGSLHF | TGCGCCAGCAGCCAAGTCCTGGGCGGGTCGCTTCACTTT
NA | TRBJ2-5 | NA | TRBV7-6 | CASSVSQETQYF | TGTGCCAGCAGCGTAAGCCAAGAGACCCAGTACTTC
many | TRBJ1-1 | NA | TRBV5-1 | CASSLGSGIKMMNTEAFF | TGCGCCAGCAGCTTGGGGAGCGGGATAAAGATGATGAACACTGAAGCTTTCTTT
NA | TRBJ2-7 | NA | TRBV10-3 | CAISEKSSYEQYF | TGTGCCATCAGTGAAAAGAGCTCCTACGAGCAGTACTTC
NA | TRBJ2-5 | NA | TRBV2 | CASSEGIKLAGQEAQYF | TGTGCCAGCAGTGAAGGCATTAAACTCGCCGGCCAAGAGGCCCAGTACTTC
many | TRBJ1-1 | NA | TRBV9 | CASSVNQVFPEAFF | TGTGCCAGCAGCGTAAATCAGGTTTTCCCTGAAGCTTTCTTT
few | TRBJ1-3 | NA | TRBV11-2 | CASSPTHREDGNTIYF | TGTGCCAGCAGCCCGACCCACAGGGAGGACGGAAACACCATATATTTT
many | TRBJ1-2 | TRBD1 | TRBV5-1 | CASSPGQGNYGYTF | TGCGCCAGTAGCCCGGGACAGGGGAACTATGGCTACACCTTC
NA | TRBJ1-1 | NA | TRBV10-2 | CASSSPGTEAFF | TGCGCCAGCAGTTCCCCTGGCACTGAAGCTTTCTTT
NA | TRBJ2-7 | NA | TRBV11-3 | CASSPLAPYEQYF | TGTGCCAGCAGCCCCCTGGCCCCCTACGAGCAGTACTTC
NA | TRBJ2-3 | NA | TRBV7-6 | CASTPPTDTQYF | TGTGCCAGCACCCCCCCCACAGATACGCAGTATTTT
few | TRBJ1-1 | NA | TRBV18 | CASSPYLLNTEAFF | TGTGCCAGCTCACCGTATTTGCTGAACACTGAAGCTTTCTTT
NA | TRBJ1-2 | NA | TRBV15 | CATHGADLFGYTF | TGTGCCACCCACGGGGCGGACCTATTTGGCTACACCTTC
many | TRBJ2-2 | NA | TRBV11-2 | CASSAAWGIRELFF | TGTGCCAGCAGCGCCGCCTGGGGAATCCGGGAGCTGTTTTTT
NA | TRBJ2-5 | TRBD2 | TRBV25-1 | CASSEYGGGTQYF | TGTGCCAGCAGTGAATATGGGGGGGGGACCCAGTACTTC
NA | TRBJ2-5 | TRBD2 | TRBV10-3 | CAISGPGLAGKQETQYF | TGTGCCATCAGTGGCCCGGGACTAGCGGGGAAGCAAGAGACCCAGTACTTC
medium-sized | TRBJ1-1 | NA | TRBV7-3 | CASSLDTNTEAFF | TGTGCCAGCAGCTTGGACACGAACACTGAAGCTTTCTTT
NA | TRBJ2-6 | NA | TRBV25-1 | CASSPGMGTGANVLTF | TGTGCCAGCAGCCCAGGGATGGGAACTGGGGCCAACGTCCTGACTTTC
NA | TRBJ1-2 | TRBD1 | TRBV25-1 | CASRDRGPGGYTF | TGTGCCAGCAGGGACAGGGGGCCAGGTGGCTACACCTTC
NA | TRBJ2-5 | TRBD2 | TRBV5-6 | CASSLVAGVETQYF | TGTGCCAGCAGCTTGGTAGCGGGGGTAGAGACCCAGTACTTC
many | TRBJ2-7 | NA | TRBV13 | CASSLGPGAYEQYF | TGTGCCAGCAGCTTAGGACCGGGGGCCTACGAGCAGTACTTC
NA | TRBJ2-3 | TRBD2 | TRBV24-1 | CATSDILAGDSTDTQYF | TGTGCCACCAGTGATATTCTAGCGGGGGATAGCACAGATACGCAGTATTTT